The 19 T cell receptor beta chains listed next were all sequenced from one sample in a study of cytomegalovirus exposure and HLA in healthy donors (dated by TCRdb to about 2017). Receptor libraries were prepared by the immunoSEQ multiplex PCR assay. TCRdb retrieved this table from immuneACCESS and kept in-frame rearrangements only. Not all clones are present; in checked studies, unresolved V genes account for under half, and no reason is known for the remainder. For this sample there are about 140,000 clones; about 90% appear just once. The biggest ten clones account for 2.9% of the sample. The specimen sequenced was PBMCs. The receptors shown here come from a young man in good health and CMV-seronegative.

The rearrangement joins TRBV19 to TRBJ1-1; TRBD1 matches 11 bases. CDR3 length: 16 amino acids. CDR1 and CDR2 (germline): LNHDA, SQIVND (reference sequence). V was pared by 3 bases and J by 5 bases, with 8 bases of the junction left unmatched. Here the CDR3 DNA reads TGTGCCAGTAGTATGACGGGACAGGGGGGTTTTACTGAAGCTTTCTTT. Encoded protein: CASSMTGQGGFTEAFF.

The J gene is TRBJ1-2, the V gene TRBV28; D remains ambiguous. The CDR3 contains 12 residues. The germline gives CDR1 MDHEN, CDR2 SYDVKM. The CDR3 coding sequence is TGTGCTAGCGCGGAGTCGGACTATGGCTACACCTTC. This gives the protein CASAESDYGYTF.

This chain links TRBV6-1 with TRBJ2-1; 9 bases align to TRBD2. The CDR3 has 16 residues. Germline CDR1 and CDR2: MNHNS and SASEGT. The V and J ends lost 4 bases and 1 base, in that order; junction bases with no gene match: 5. CDR3 sequence: CASSGLLAGSYNEQFF. CDR3 coding DNA: TGTGCCAGCAGTGGTCTCCTAGCGGGGTCCTACAATGAGCAGTTCTTC.

This clone has a single count. V gene TRBV2 combines with J gene TRBJ2-1; 8 nucleotides line up with TRBD2. Trimming took 3 bases from V and 4 from J; bases not matched to a gene: 5. CDR1 is SNHLY, CDR2 FYNNEI, per germline. This CDR3 contains 15 residues. The CDR3 bases are TGTGCCAGCAGTGATAGCGGGACCGTTTACAATGAGCAGTTCTTC. Protein product: CASSDSGTVYNEQFF.

The rearrangement links TRBV5-6 to TRBJ1-1, with D perhaps matching TRBD1 (6 bases). Germline V gene data show CDR1 as SGHDT and CDR2 as YYEEEE. Trimming cost V 3 bases and J 5 bases, with 17 bases left between them. The CDR3 contains 15 residues. CDR3 nucleotides: TGTGCCAGCAGCTCGGTCGGGGGGCGCGGAACTGAAGCTTTCTTT. As protein: CASSSVGGRGTEAFF.

The CDR3 DNA reads TGTGCCATCAGGGGACAGGGGAGTACGGATACGCAGTATTTT. Translated, it gives CAIRGQGSTDTQYF. This chain connects TRBV10-3 to TRBJ2-3; TRBD1 aligns across 10 bases. With 6 bases clipped from V and 6 bases from J, the junction kept 6 bases outside the gene matches. The CDR3 runs to 14 residues. CDR1 and CDR2 (germline): ENHRY, SYGVKD.

V and J are TRBV6-5 and TRBJ1-1, with D unresolved. The CDR3 has 13 amino acids. Germline lookup yields CDR1 MNHEY and CDR2 SVGAGI. Trimming pared 2 bases from V and 1 base from J, leaving 5 bases between. The CDR3 region has the DNA TGTGCCAGCAGTTACCCGGGGAACACTGAAGCTTTCTTT. It codes for CASSYPGNTEAFF.

DNA for the CDR3: TGTGCCAGCAGTCCCAAACCCCCTTATCAGGGTAGGGGTGAAAAACTGTTTTTT. This codes for CASSPKPPYQGRGEKLFF. V gene TRBV27 combines with J gene TRBJ1-4, with D perhaps matching TRBD1 (5 bases). The V gene lost 5 bases and the J gene lost 7 bases, with 26 bases spanning the gap. From germline, CDR1 is MNHEY and CDR2 SMNVEV (reference sequence). There are 18 residues in the CDR3.

V gene TRBV6-6 combines with J gene TRBJ1-3; D call uncertain. The V gene's germline CDR1 is MNHNY and CDR2 SVGAGI (reference sequence). The CDR3 is made up of 14 amino acids. Between the trimmed V and J ends, which lost 5 bases and 4 bases, there was a span of 12 bases. In nucleotides, the CDR3 is TGTGCCAGCAGTGGCGGGGTTTCCGGAAACACCATATATTTT. It is translated as CASSGGVSGNTIYF.

The chain couples TRBV9 to TRBJ2-1; 9 bases line up with TRBD2. The V segment lost 3 bases and the J segment 2 bases; nucleotides outside the gene matches: 6. From germline, CDR1 is SGDLS and CDR2 YYNGEE. This CDR3 is 16 amino acids long. This CDR3 reads CASSAKPSGAYNEQFF. The CDR3 DNA follows: TGTGCCAGCAGCGCTAAACCTAGCGGGGCCTACAATGAGCAGTTCTTC.

The gene calls are TRBV19 and TRBJ2-7; TRBD1 agrees at 9 bases. The ends lost 5 bases at V and 4 bases at J; junction bases unmatched: 9. Germline V CDR1 and CDR2: LNHDA, SQIVND (reference sequence). The CDR3 is 15 amino acids. The CDR3 is CASSPRQGDFYEQYF. In DNA form, the CDR3 reads TGTGCCAGTAGTCCGCGACAGGGGGATTTTTACGAGCAGTACTTC.

V gene TRBV7-9 combines with J gene TRBJ1-2; the D is unclear. CDR3 length: 14 residues. Trimming cost V 7 bases and J 11 bases, with 23 bases left between them. Per the germline V gene, CDR1 is SEHNR and CDR2 is FQNEAQ (reference sequence). CDR3 bases: TGTGCCAGCACCATTAAAGCGGACCATATGGGTTACACCTTC. Translating it yields CASTIKADHMGYTF.

The chain combines TRBV7-9 with TRBJ2-3; D possibly corresponds to TRBD1 (5 bases). CDR1 SEHNR and CDR2 FQNEAQ come from the germline V gene (reference sequence). CDR3 length: 14 amino acids. Deletions cut 4 bases from V and 1 base from J, with 9 bases between. The CDR3 reads CASSYTTGTDTQYF. The CDR3 DNA sequence: TGTGCCAGCAGCTACACGACAGGCACAGATACGCAGTATTTT.

The chain uses TRBV10-3 and TRBJ2-5; 8 bases match TRBD1. The ends lost 7 bases at V and 2 bases at J; junction bases unmatched: 9. Germline V gives CDR1 ENHRY, CDR2 SYGVKD. This CDR3 comprises 15 residues. CDR3 coding DNA: TGTGCCATCAAATCCTCGGACAGGGCACAAGAGACCCAGTACTTC. It yields the protein CAIKSSDRAQETQYF.

V gene TRBV5-1 combines with J gene TRBJ2-7; TRBD2 agrees at 10 bases. V lost 4 bases and J lost 4; bases outside the gene matches: 11. Germline V lookup: CDR1 SGHRS, CDR2 YFSETQ. CDR3 size: 16 residues. The CDR3 nucleotides read TGCGCCAGCAGCCCGAATCCTAGCGGGAGTCCTTACGAGCAGTACTTC. Translating it yields CASSPNPSGSPYEQYF. The variable domain in full, with the rest retrieved from reference TRBV5-1 and TRBJ2-7, is KAGVTQTPRYLIKTRGQQVTLSCSPISGHRSVSWYQQTPGQGLQFLFEYFSETQRNKGNFPGRFSGRQFSNSRSEMNVSTLELGDSALYLCASSPNPSGSPYEQYFGPGTRLTVT.

The chain has TRBV19 and TRBJ1-5; 9 bases match TRBD1. V lost 5 bases to trimming and J lost 3 bases; unmatched junction nucleotides: 8. Germline CDR1 and CDR2: LNHDA and SQIVND (reference sequence). This CDR3 contains 16 residues. CDR3 sequence reads: CASSVSGQGNNQPQHF. Written as DNA, the CDR3 is TGTGCCAGTAGTGTTTCGGGACAGGGTAACAATCAGCCCCAGCATTTT.

The chain links TRBV10-3 to TRBJ1-2; 7 bases align to TRBD1. The CDR3 totals 13 residues. The germline CDR1 and CDR2 sequences are ENHRY and SYGVKD. The trim removed 6 bases at V and 0 bases at J, leaving 1 base unmatched. DNA for the CDR3: TGTGCCATCAGGGGGACAGCTAACTATGGCTACACCTTC. It codes for CAIRGTANYGYTF.

The chain joins TRBV18 to TRBJ2-1; 9 bases are a match to TRBD2. The germline gives CDR1 KGHSH, CDR2 LQKENI. CDR3 size: 15 residues. V trimming: 1 base; J trimming: 9 bases; junction bases outside the gene matches: 7. The CDR3 loop is CASSPLAGVLGEQFF. In DNA, the CDR3 is TGTGCCAGCTCACCACTAGCGGGAGTTTTGGGTGAGCAGTTCTTC.

The chain employs TRBV9 and TRBJ2-5; 12 positions agree with TRBD2. Looked up from germline, CDR1 is SGDLS and CDR2 is YYNGEE. Germline trimming cut 0 bases from V and 3 bases from J; bases unmatched to any gene: 9. This CDR3 is built from 18 residues. The CDR3 bases are TGTGCCAGCAGCGTAGGTTTTGTGAGACTAGCGGGAGAAGAGACCCAGTACTTC. Protein: CASSVGFVRLAGEETQYF.